This T cell receptor (beta chain) derives from a study of blood T cells in healthy people across ages. Sample-barcoded 5' priming and a J-beta primer mix drove a second PCR of roughly 6 to 12 cycles. TCRdb re-derived calls from the 5' RACE reads in MiXCR, one entry per CDR3 protein. The table has some 780,000 distinct CDR3 sequences, 56% seen once. This clonotype was recorded a few times. V dropped 0 bases and J dropped 3 bases, with 10 bases sitting between them. Germline CDR1 LGHNA, CDR2 YSLEER. This CDR3 contains 15 residues. The receptor's source is a man aged 35 to 55 in good health. The rearrangement links TRBV4-3 to TRBJ2-3, with D possibly being TRBD1 (5 bases). The sequenced sample consisted of blood. The CDR3 loop reads CASSQEGARTDTQYF. Here the CDR3 DNA reads TGCGCCAGCAGCCAAGAAGGGGCGAGGACAGATACGCAGTATTTT.